This T cell receptor (beta chain) originates from a study of early T cells in non-severe SARS-CoV-2 infection. On the study more broadly: Unsorted whole-blood RNA was sequenced in bulk, leaving chains unpaired.

As concerns this clonotype: Its antigen is not known.

V dropped 3 bases and J dropped 8; count of bases not matched to a gene: 10. Germline V lookup: CDR1 SGHNT, CDR2 YENEEA. CDR3 size: 15 residues. Study-wide findings and caveats: Private and CD4 specificities were missed by VDJdb matching, which favored anti-spike CD8 responses.

Unique molecular identifiers (one per individual cDNA molecule) were attached. TCRdb independently ran MiXCR on the 5' RACE reads; one entry per CDR3 protein. The data contain more than 50,000 distinct CDR3 sequences, around 12% of them seen just once; the ten biggest clones take up about 2.5%. The chain combines TRBV11-3 with TRBJ2-1, with 7 bases fitting TRBD2. The receptor comes from an adult who was a healthcare worker with PCR-confirmed SARS-CoV-2 infection or an uninfected control (not recorded which). This material consisted of whole blood, taken at baseline. CDR3 sequence reads: CASSFVSGTVDEQFF. The CDR3 DNA sequence: TGTGCCAGCAGCTTCGTGAGCGGGACGGTAGATGAGCAGTTCTTC.